Each of the 25 T cell receptor beta chains below was sequenced from the same sample in a study of blood T cell repertoires in COVID-19. The protocol was immunoSEQ multiplex PCR, while the TCRdb copy is restricted to in-frame clones and leaves out a portion. The sample contains almost 200,000 clones, around 89% of which appear only once. The sequencing sample was made of PBMCs or T cells enriched from blood (not recorded which). Source of these receptors: a woman aged 18-29 years who had recovered from COVID-19.

V usage is TRBV5-1 and J usage is TRBJ2-5, with D possibly being TRBD1 (6 bases). Trimming pared 0 bases from V and 2 bases from J, leaving 11 bases between. Germline values: CDR1 SGHRS, CDR2 YFSETQ. The length of the CDR3 is 15 residues. As DNA, the CDR3 is TGCGCCAGCAGCTTGGATACAGGGCCTCAAGAGACCCAGTACTTC. It yields the protein CASSLDTGPQETQYF.

The V and J genes are TRBV21-1 and TRBJ2-5; no DNA check was done on the table's D call, TRBD1. TRBV21-1 corresponds to a pseudogene. The CDR3 loop spans 21 amino acids. The DNA of the CDR3 is TGTGCCAGCACCAACCTAGGGCTCCCTAATGGGGGCCTGACCTATCAAGAGACCCAGTACTTC. The encoded protein is CASTNLGLPNGGLTYQETQYF.

V and J are TRBV4-2 and TRBJ2-1; 10 nucleotides agree with TRBD2. CDR1 is LGHNA, CDR2 YNFKEQ, per germline. This CDR3 is 14 amino acids long. Trimming took 4 bases from V and 6 from J; bases not matched to a gene: 3. The CDR3 loop is CASSLGLAVNEQFF. CDR3 DNA: TGTGCCAGCAGCCTAGGACTAGCGGTCAATGAGCAGTTCTTC.

V gene TRBV24-1 combines with J gene TRBJ2-3; TRBD2 might be the D (6 bases). This CDR3 has 17 amino acids. V lost 4 bases to trimming and J lost 2 bases, with 18 bases between them. Germline loops: CDR1 KGHDR, CDR2 SFDVKD. The CDR3 coding sequence is TGTGCCACCAGTGAAGGTAAACTAGCCCATTACACAGATACGCAGTATTTT. This translates into CATSEGKLAHYTDTQYF.

V and J are TRBV29-1 and TRBJ1-2; TRBD1 matches at 7 bases. Germline assignment: CDR1 SQVTM and CDR2 ANQGSEA. The CDR3 loop spans 16 amino acids. The V segment lost 5 bases and the J segment 6 bases; nucleotides outside the gene matches: 18. The DNA for the CDR3 is TGCAGCGTTAACAGGCGAGGTGGGCAGGGGGGAGATGGCTACACCTTC. Residues: CSVNRRGGQGGDGYTF.

This clone was seen only once. The chain has TRBV3-1 (or the pseudogene TRBV3-2) and TRBJ1-1, with no clear D. V lost 1 base and J lost 0, with 12 bases in between. In germline, CDR1 is LGHDT, CDR2 YNNKEL (reference sequence). The length of the CDR3 is 16 residues. The DNA for the CDR3 is TGTGCCAGCAGCCAAGTGTTTTCAGATTTGAACACTGAAGCTTTCTTT. Translating it yields CASSQVFSDLNTEAFF.

This chain uses TRBV5-6 with TRBJ2-7; D is perhaps TRBD1 (5 bases). Germline assignment: CDR1 SGHDT and CDR2 YYEEEE. The CDR3 has 15 residues. V was clipped by 2 bases and J by 2 bases, with 14 bases between them. CDR3 protein: CASSLYARETYEQYF. In nucleotides, the CDR3 is TGTGCCAGCAGCTTATATGCCAGGGAAACCTACGAGCAGTACTTC. The full variable domain, with the rest looked up from reference TRBV5-6 and TRBJ2-7, is DAGVTQSPTHLIKTRGQQVTLRCSPKSGHDTVSWYQQALGQGPQFIFQYYEEEERQRGNFPDRFSGHQFPNYSSELNVNALLLGDSALYLCASSLYARETYEQYFGPGTRLTVT.

The chain combines TRBV2 with TRBJ1-5; 7 positions agree with TRBD1. The CDR3 consists of 15 residues. Germline CDR1 SNHLY, CDR2 FYNNEI. The V segment lost 7 bases and the J segment 0 bases; nucleotides outside the gene matches: 6. CDR3: CASTRGQGSNQPQHF. As DNA, the CDR3 is TGTGCCAGCACTAGGGGGCAGGGTAGCAATCAGCCCCAGCATTTT. Full variable domain (remainder filled in from reference TRBV2 and TRBJ1-5): EPEVTQTPSHQVTQMGQEVILRCVPISNHLYFYWYRQILGQKVEFLVSFYNNEISEKSEIFDDQFSVERPDGSNFTLKIRSTKLEDSAMYFCASTRGQGSNQPQHFGDGTRLSIL.

V is TRBV7-8 and J is TRBJ2-7, with 11 bases matching TRBD1. The trim removed 5 bases at V and 2 bases at J, leaving 5 bases unmatched. The CDR3 has 15 residues. CDR1 and CDR2 (germline): SGHVS, FQNEAQ. CDR3 sequence reads: CASSNLGQGAYEQYF. CDR3 bases: TGTGCCAGCAGCAACCTGGGACAGGGGGCCTACGAGCAGTACTTC.

This chain connects TRBV29-1 to TRBJ2-7; TRBD1 matches at 7 bases. The CDR3 loop spans 13 amino acids. J was trimmed by 2 bases and V by 5 bases; bases with no gene match: 6. The germline CDR1 and CDR2 sequences are SQVTM and ANQGSEA. The CDR3 DNA follows: TGCAGCGTTTTCAACAGGGGAACCTACGAGCAGTACTTC. It specifies CSVFNRGTYEQYF.

This chain connects TRBV10-3 to TRBJ2-7, with TRBD2 matching 10 bases. The CDR3 runs to 13 residues. V gave up 6 bases and J gave up 6 bases; unmatched junction bases: 5. CDR1 is ENHRY and CDR2 is SYGVKD in the germline V gene. CDR3 in amino acids: CAIRSGGGSEQYF. In DNA, the CDR3 is TGTGCCATCAGAAGCGGGGGGGGATCCGAGCAGTACTTC.

This clone was counted a single time. J is TRBJ1-6 and V is TRBV12-5; D is unclear. This CDR3 is built from 18 residues. Trimming removed 3 bases from V and 0 bases from J, with 15 bases in between. CDR1 is LGHNT and CDR2 is FRNRAP in the germline V gene. The CDR3: CASGFVLMGSSYNSPLHF. DNA for the CDR3: TGTGCTAGTGGTTTTGTTCTCATGGGGAGCTCCTATAATTCACCCCTCCACTTT.

The chain carries TRBV7-7 and TRBJ2-7, with D possibly being TRBD2 (6 bases). Trimming removed 1 base from V and 5 bases from J, with 9 bases in between. The CDR3 loop spans 13 amino acids. CDR1 is SSHAT, CDR2 FNYEAQ, per germline (reference sequence). The chain's CDR3 is CASSLGGADEQYF. The CDR3 bases are TGTGCCAGCAGCTTAGGCGGGGCTGACGAGCAGTACTTC.

The genes are TRBV27 and TRBJ1-2; D is undetermined. CDR3 length: 15 amino acids. Trimming pared 6 bases from V and 1 base from J, leaving 15 bases between. Germline CDR1 reads MNHEY; CDR2 reads SMNVEV (reference sequence). DNA of the CDR3: TGTGCCAGCAGCAAAAGTGGTGCCTATAACTATGGCTACACCTTC. This sequence encodes CASSKSGAYNYGYTF.

The CDR3 DNA reads TGTGCCAGCACTAGAGACAGGACTGGCTACACCTTC. It translates to CASTRDRTGYTF. V is TRBV6-5 and J is TRBJ1-2; perhaps TRBD1 as D (6 bases). With 7 bases removed from V and 7 bases from J, the gap between germline ends came to 13 bases. Germline lookup yields CDR1 MNHEY and CDR2 SVGAGI. This CDR3 spans 12 amino acids.

The DNA for the CDR3 is TGTGCCAGCAGACCGACTAGTGAGGGGTGGTCTGAAGCTTTCTTT. It codes for CASRPTSEGWSEAFF. The genes are TRBV5-5 and TRBJ1-1; D perhaps matches TRBD1 (5 bases). CDR1 is SGHKS, CDR2 YYEKEE, per germline (reference sequence). V shed 5 bases and J shed 6 bases, with 20 bases lying between them. This CDR3 contains 15 residues.

The V and J genes are TRBV3-1 (or the pseudogene TRBV3-2) and TRBJ2-1; weak D call: TRBD2 (7 bases). V lost 1 base and J 4 bases, leaving 14 bases between the germline ends. Germline CDR1 reads LGHDT; CDR2 reads YNNKEL (reference sequence). The CDR3 loop spans 16 amino acids. CDR3 bases: TGTGCCAGCAGCCAAGGAGGGGGGGCCAATTACAATGAGCAGTTCTTC. Protein sequence: CASSQGGGANYNEQFF.

This clone was picked up one time. This chain joins TRBV12-3 or TRBV12-4 and TRBJ1-2, with TRBD1 matching over 7 bases. Unmatched junction bases numbered 5, after V lost 6 bases and J lost 4 bases. This CDR3 contains 13 residues. For the CDR3, the DNA is TGTGCCAGCAGCTCCAGGGGGAGCTATGGCTACACCTTC. It is translated as CASSSRGSYGYTF.

CDR3 bases: TGTGCCAGCAGTTTAGGAAGGTTTTCGGGAGTGGATGAAGGCTACACCTTC. Its translation is CASSLGRFSGVDEGYTF. V usage is TRBV28 and J usage is TRBJ1-2; D gene unclear. This CDR3 is built from 17 residues. Germline V lookup: CDR1 MDHEN, CDR2 SYDVKM. V lost 2 bases and J lost 8, with 24 bases in between.

This chain connects TRBV28 to TRBJ1-1; 7 nucleotides line up with TRBD1. CDR1 MDHEN and CDR2 SYDVKM come from the germline V gene. This CDR3 region has 14 residues. Trimming cost V 6 bases and J 1 base; bases outside gene matches: 5. CDR3 sequence reads: CASRPGQTNTEAFF. The CDR3 nucleotides are TGTGCCAGCAGGCCGGGACAGACGAACACTGAAGCTTTCTTT.

This chain joins TRBV5-5 and TRBJ1-6, with D unresolved. Germline CDR1 reads SGHKS; CDR2 reads YYEKEE (reference sequence). Trimming took 7 bases from V and 1 from J, leaving 6 bases between them. The CDR3 sequence is 13 residues long. In DNA, the CDR3 is TGTGCCAGCGAGGTATCCTATAATTCACCCCTCCACTTT. Translation: CASEVSYNSPLHF.

This chain connects TRBV7-9 to TRBJ1-1, with D tentatively TRBD1 (5 bases). The CDR3 is 13 amino acids. V was shortened by 5 bases and J by 0 bases, with 7 bases between the two germline ends. Germline assignment: CDR1 SEHNR and CDR2 FQNEAQ (reference sequence). The CDR3 spells CASSQGMNTEAFF. The DNA of the CDR3 is TGTGCCAGCAGCCAGGGCATGAACACTGAAGCTTTCTTT.

The J gene is TRBJ1-5, the V gene TRBV7-9; TRBD1 is a possible D gene (5 bases). Looked up from germline, CDR1 is SEHNR and CDR2 is FQNEAQ (reference sequence). This CDR3 region has 17 residues. Deletions cut 5 bases from V and 2 bases from J, with 19 bases between. DNA for the CDR3: TGTGCCAGCAGCCCGCTGACAGCTTCGGTAGGCAATCAGCCCCAGCATTTT. Its translation is CASSPLTASVGNQPQHF.

This chain joins TRBV28 and TRBJ1-5; a weak D match, TRBD1 (6 bases). V was trimmed by 1 base and J by 2 bases, leaving 9 bases between them. The CDR3 spans 15 residues. Germline-derived CDR1 and CDR2 are MDHEN and SYDVKM. CDR3 coding DNA: TGTGCCAGCAGTTTATCAGCAGGGGGCAATCAGCCCCAGCATTTT. Its protein product is CASSLSAGGNQPQHF.

The rearrangement links TRBV15 to TRBJ1-1, with 7 positions matching TRBD1. Germline CDR1 reads LNHNV; CDR2 reads YYDKDF (reference sequence). This CDR3 contains 14 residues. Trimming took 8 bases from V and 1 from J; bases not matched to a gene: 7. The CDR3 sequence: CATAGQWGNTEAFF. The CDR3 bases are TGTGCCACCGCGGGACAGTGGGGGAACACTGAAGCTTTCTTT. Full variable domain (remainder filled in from reference TRBV15 and TRBJ1-1): DAMVIQNPRYQVTQFGKPVTLSCSQTLNHNVMYWYQQKSSQAPKLLFHYYDKDFNNEADTPDNFQSRRPNTSFCFLDIRSPGLGDTAMYLCATAGQWGNTEAFFGQGTRLTVV.